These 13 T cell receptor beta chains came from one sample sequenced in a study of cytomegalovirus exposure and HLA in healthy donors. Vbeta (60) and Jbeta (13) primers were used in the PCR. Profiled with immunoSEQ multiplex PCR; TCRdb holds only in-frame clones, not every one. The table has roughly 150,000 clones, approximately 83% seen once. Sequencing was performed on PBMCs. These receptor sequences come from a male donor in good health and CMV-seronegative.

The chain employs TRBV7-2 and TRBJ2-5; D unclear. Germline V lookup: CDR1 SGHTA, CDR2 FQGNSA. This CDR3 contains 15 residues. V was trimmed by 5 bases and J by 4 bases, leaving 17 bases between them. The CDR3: CASSRRPVPGETQYF. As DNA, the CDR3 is TGTGCCAGCAGCCGCCGACCTGTACCGGGAGAGACCCAGTACTTC. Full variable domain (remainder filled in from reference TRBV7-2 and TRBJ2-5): GAGVSQSPSNKVTEKGKDVELRCDPISGHTALYWYRQSLGQGLEFLIYFQGNSAPDKSGLPSDRFSAERTGGSVSTLTIQRTQQEDSAVYLCASSRRPVPGETQYFGPGTRLLVL.

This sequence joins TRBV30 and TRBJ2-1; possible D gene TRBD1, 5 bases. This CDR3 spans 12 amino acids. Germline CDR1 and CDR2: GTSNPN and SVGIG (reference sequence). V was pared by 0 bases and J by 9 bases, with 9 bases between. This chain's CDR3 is CAWSVSGAEQFF. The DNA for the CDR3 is TGTGCCTGGAGTGTATCTGGGGCTGAGCAGTTCTTC. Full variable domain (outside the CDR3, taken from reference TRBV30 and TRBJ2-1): SQTIHQWPATLVQPVGSPLSLECTVEGTSNPNLYWYRQAAGRGLQLLFYSVGIGQISSEVPQNLSASRPQDRQFILSSKKLLLSDSGFYLCAWSVSGAEQFFGPGTRLTVL.

The CDR3 region has the DNA TGTGCCAGCTCACCTTCCCAGGTCCTCTCTGGAAACACCATATATTTT. It translates to CASSPSQVLSGNTIYF. The genes are TRBV18 and TRBJ1-3; no clear D. Germline V CDR1 and CDR2: KGHSH, LQKENI. The CDR3 has 16 residues. Deletions cut 3 bases from V and 0 bases from J, with 12 bases between.

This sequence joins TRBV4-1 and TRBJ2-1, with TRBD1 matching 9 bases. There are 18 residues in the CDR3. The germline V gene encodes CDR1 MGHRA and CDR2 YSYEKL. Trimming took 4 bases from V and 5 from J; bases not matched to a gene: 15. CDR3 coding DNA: TGCGCCAGCAGCCCCCGGGACAGGGCCCGAGGGTTTGACAATGAGCAGTTCTTC. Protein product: CASSPRDRARGFDNEQFF.

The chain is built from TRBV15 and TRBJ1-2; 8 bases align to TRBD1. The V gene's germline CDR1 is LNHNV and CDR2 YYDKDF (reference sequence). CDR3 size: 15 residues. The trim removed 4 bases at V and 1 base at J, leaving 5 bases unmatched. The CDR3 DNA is TGTGCCACCAGCAAGGACAGGGCTTTTAACTATGGCTACACCTTC. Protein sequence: CATSKDRAFNYGYTF.

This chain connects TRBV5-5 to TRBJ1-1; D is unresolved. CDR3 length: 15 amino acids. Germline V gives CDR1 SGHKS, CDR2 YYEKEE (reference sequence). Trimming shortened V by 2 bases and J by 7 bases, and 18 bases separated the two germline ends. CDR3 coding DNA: TGTGCCAGCAGCTTTAAATTTCCGGAACGGGGTGAAGCTTTCTTT. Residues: CASSFKFPERGEAFF.

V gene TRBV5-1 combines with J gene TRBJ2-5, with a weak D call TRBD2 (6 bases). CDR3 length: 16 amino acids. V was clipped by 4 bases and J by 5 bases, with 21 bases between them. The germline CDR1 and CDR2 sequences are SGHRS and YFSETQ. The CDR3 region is CASSKTGSSLGETQYF. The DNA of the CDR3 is TGCGCCAGCAGCAAAACCGGGAGCTCCTTGGGGGAGACCCAGTACTTC.

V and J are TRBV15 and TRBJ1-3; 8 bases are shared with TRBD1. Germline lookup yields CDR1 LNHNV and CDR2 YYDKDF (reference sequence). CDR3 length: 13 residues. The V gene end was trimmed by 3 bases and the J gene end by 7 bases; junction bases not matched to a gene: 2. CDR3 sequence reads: CATSRDRVNTIYF. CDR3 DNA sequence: TGTGCCACCAGCAGGGACAGGGTGAACACCATATATTTT.

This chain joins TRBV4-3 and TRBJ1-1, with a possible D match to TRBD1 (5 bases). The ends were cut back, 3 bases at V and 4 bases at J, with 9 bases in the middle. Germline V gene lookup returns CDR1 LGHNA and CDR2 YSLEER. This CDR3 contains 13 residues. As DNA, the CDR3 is TGCGCCAGCAGCCACGATAGGGGCACTGAAGCTTTCTTT. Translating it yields CASSHDRGTEAFF.

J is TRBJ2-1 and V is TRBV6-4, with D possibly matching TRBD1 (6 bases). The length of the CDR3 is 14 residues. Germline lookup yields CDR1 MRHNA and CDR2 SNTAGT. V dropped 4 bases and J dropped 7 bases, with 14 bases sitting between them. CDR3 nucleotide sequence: TGTGCCAGCAGTGCTGGGGGCGCCGGAAATGAGCAGTTCTTC. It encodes CASSAGGAGNEQFF.

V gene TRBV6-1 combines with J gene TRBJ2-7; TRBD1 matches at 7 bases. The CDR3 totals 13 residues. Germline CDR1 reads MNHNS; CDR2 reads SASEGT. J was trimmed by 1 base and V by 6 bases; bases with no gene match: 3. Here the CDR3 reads CASSRDRSYEQYF. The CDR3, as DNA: TGTGCCAGCAGCCGGGACAGATCCTACGAGCAGTACTTC.

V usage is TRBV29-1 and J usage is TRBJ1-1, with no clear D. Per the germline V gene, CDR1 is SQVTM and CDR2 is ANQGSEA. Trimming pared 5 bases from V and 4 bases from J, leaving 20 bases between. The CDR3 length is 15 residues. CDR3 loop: CSVKINVRGVTEAFF. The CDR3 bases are TGCAGCGTTAAGATTAACGTAAGAGGTGTCACTGAAGCTTTCTTT.

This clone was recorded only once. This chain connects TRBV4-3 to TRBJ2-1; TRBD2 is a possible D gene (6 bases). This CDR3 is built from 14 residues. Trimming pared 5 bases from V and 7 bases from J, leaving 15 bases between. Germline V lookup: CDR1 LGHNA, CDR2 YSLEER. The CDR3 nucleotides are TGCGCCAGCAGCGGACCCGGGAGTCAGAATGAGCAGTTCTTC. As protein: CASSGPGSQNEQFF.